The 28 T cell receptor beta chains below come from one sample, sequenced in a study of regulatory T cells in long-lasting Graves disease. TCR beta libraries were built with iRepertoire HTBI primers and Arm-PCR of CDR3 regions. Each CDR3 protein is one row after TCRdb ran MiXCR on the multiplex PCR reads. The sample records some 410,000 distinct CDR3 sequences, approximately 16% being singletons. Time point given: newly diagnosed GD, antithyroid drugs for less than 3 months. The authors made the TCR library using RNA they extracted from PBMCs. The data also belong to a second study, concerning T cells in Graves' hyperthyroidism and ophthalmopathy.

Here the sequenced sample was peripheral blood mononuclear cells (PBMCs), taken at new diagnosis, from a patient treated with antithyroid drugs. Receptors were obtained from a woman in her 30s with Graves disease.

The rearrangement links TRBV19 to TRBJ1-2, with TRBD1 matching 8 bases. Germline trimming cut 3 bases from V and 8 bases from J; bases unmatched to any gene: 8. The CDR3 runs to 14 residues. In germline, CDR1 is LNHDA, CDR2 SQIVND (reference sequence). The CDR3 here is CASSIPRTGRGYTF. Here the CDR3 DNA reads TGTGCCAGTAGTATTCCTAGGACAGGGCGCGGCTACACCTTC.

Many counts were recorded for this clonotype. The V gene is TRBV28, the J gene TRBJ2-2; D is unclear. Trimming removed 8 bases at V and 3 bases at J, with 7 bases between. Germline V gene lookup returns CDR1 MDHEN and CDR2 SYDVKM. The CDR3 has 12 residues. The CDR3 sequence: CASQLDTGELFF. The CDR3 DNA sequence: TGTGCCAGCCAACTGGACACCGGGGAGCTGTTTTTT. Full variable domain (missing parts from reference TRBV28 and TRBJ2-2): DVKVTQSSRYLVKRTGEKVFLECVQDMDHENMFWYRQDPGLGLRLIYFSYDVKMKEKGDIPEGYSVSREKKERFSLILESASTNQTSMYLCASQLDTGELFFGEGSRLTVL.

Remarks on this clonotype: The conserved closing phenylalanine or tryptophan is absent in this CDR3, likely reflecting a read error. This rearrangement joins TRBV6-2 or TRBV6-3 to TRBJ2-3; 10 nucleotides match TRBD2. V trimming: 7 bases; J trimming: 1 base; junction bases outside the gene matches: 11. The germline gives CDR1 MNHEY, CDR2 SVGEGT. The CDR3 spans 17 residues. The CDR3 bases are TGTGCCAGCACGGGACTAGCGTTCCGGGGAGGCACAGATACGCAGTATGTT. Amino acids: CASTGLAFRGGTDTQYV.

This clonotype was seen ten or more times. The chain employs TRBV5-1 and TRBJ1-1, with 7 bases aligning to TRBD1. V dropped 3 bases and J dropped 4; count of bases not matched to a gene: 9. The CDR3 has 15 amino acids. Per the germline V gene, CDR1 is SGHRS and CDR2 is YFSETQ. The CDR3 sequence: CASSSGQAVGTEAFF. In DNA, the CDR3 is TGCGCCAGCAGCTCCGGACAGGCGGTGGGCACTGAAGCTTTCTTT.

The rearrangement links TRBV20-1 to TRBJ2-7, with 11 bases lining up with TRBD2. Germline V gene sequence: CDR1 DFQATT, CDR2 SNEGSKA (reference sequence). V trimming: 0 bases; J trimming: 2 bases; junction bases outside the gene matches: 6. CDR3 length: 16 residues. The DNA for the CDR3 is TGCAGTGCTAGAGATTCGGGACTAGCGGAAACCTACGAGCAGTACTTC. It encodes CSARDSGLAETYEQYF.

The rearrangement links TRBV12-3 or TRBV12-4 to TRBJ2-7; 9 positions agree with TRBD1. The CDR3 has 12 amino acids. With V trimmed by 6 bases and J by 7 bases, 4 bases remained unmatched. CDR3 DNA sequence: TGTGCCAGCAGCAGGGACAGGGATGAGCAGTACTTC. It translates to CASSRDRDEQYF.

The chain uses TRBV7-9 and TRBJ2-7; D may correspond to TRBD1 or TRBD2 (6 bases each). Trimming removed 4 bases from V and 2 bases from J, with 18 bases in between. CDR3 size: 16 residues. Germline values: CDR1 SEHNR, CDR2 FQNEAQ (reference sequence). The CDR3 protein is CASSSARGGRPYEQYF. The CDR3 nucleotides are TGTGCCAGCAGCTCGGCGCGAGGGGGGCGCCCCTACGAGCAGTACTTC.

The CDR3 loop is CATSDRNSYEQYF. The CDR3 region has the DNA TGTGCCACCTCGGACAGGAACTCCTACGAGCAGTACTTC. The chain links TRBV15 to TRBJ2-7, with TRBD1 matching over 7 bases. With 8 bases clipped from V and 0 bases from J, the junction kept 4 bases outside the gene matches. Germline V gene data show CDR1 as LNHNV and CDR2 as YYDKDF (reference sequence). The CDR3 has 13 amino acids.

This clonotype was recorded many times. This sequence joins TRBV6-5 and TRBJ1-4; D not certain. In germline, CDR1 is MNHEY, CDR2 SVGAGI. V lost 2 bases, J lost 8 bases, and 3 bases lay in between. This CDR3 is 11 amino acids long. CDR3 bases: TGTGCCAGCAGTTACGGGGAAAAACTGTTTTTT. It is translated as CASSYGEKLFF.

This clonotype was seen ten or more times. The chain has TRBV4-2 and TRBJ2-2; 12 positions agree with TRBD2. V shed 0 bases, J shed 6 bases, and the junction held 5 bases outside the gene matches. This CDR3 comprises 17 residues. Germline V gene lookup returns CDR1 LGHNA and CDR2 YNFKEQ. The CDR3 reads CASSQEGTSGHPGELFF. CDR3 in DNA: TGTGCCAGCAGCCAAGAGGGGACTAGCGGGCATCCCGGGGAGCTGTTTTTT.

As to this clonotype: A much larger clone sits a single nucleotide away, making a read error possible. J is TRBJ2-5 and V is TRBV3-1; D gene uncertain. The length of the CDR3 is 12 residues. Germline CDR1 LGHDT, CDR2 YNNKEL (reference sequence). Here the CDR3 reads CASSQGYNELFF. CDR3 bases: TGTGCCAGCAGCCAAGGTTACAATGAGCTGTTCTTC.

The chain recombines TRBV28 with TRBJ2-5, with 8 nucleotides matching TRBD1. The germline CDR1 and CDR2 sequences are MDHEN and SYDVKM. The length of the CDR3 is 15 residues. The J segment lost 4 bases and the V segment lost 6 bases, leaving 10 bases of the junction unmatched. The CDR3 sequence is CASSSPGQGGETQYF. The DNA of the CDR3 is TGTGCCAGCAGCTCCCCCGGACAGGGAGGAGAGACCCAGTACTTC.

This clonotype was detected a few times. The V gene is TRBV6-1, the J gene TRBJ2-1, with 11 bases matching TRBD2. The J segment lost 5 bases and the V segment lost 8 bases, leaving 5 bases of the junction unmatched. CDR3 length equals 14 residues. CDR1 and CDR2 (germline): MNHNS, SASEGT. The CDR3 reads CASGLAGGDNEQFF. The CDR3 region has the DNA TGTGCCAGCGGCCTAGCGGGAGGTGACAATGAGCAGTTCTTC.

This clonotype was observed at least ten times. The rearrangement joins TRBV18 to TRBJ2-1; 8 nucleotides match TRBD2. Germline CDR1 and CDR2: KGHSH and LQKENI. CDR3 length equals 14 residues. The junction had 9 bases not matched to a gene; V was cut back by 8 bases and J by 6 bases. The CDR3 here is CASDPGLAGNEQFF. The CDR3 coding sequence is TGTGCCAGCGACCCAGGTCTAGCGGGCAATGAGCAGTTCTTC.

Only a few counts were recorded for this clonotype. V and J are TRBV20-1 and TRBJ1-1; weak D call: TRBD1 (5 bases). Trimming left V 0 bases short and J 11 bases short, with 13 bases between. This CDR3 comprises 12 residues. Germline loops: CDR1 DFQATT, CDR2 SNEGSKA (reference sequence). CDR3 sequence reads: CSARDIQGEAFF. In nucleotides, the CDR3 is TGCAGTGCTAGAGATATTCAGGGAGAGGCTTTCTTT.

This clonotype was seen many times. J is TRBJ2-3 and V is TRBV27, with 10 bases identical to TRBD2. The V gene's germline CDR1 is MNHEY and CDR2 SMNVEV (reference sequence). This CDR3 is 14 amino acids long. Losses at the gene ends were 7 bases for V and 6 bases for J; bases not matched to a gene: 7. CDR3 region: CASKPSGGADTQYF. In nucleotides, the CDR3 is TGTGCCAGCAAGCCTAGCGGGGGAGCGGATACGCAGTATTTT.

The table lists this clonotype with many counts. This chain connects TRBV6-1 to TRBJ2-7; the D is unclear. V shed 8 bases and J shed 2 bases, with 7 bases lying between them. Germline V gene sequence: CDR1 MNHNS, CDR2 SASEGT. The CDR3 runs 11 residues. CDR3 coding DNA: TGTGCCAGCGGGGTAACCTACGAGCAGTACTTC. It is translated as CASGVTYEQYF.

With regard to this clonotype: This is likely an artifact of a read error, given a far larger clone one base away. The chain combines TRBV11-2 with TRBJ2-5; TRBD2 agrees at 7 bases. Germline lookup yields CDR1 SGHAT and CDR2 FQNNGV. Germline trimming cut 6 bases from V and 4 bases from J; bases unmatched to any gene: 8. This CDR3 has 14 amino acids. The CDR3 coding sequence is TGTGCCAGCAGTGGACGACTAGCAGGAGAGACCCAGTACTTC. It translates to CASSGRLAGETQYF.

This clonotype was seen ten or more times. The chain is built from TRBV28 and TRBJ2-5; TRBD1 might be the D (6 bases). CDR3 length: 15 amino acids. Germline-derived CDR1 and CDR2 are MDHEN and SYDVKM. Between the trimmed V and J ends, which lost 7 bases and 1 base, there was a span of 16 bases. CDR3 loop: CASNIPQGTQETQYF. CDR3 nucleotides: TGTGCCAGCAATATCCCACAGGGTACCCAAGAGACCCAGTACTTC. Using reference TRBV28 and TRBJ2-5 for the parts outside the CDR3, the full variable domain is DVKVTQSSRYLVKRTGEKVFLECVQDMDHENMFWYRQDPGLGLRLIYFSYDVKMKEKGDIPEGYSVSREKKERFSLILESASTNQTSMYLCASNIPQGTQETQYFGPGTRLLVL.

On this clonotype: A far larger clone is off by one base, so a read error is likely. The chain's CDR3 is CASSSPLSGDSYEQYF. In DNA form, the CDR3 reads TGTGCCAGCAGCTCACCACTTAGCGGGGACTCCTACGAGCAGTACTTC. The chain uses TRBV7-2 and TRBJ2-7; TRBD2 agrees at 8 bases. Germline V gives CDR1 SGHTA, CDR2 FQGNSA. Trimming took 4 bases from V and 0 from J; bases not matched to a gene: 8. This CDR3 region has 16 residues. Full variable domain (rest looked up from reference TRBV7-2 and TRBJ2-7): GAGVSQSPSNKVTEKGKDVELRCDPISGHTALYWYRQSLGQGLEFLIYFQGNSAPDKSGLPSDRFSAERTGGSVSTLTIQRTQQEDSAVYLCASSSPLSGDSYEQYFGPGTRLTVT.

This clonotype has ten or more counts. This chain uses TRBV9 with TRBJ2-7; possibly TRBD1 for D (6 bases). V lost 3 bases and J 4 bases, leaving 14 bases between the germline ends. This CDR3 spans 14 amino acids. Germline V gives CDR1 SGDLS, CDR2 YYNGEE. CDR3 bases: TGTGCCAGCAGCGCCAGGGGCGTAGGATACGAGCAGTACTTC. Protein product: CASSARGVGYEQYF.

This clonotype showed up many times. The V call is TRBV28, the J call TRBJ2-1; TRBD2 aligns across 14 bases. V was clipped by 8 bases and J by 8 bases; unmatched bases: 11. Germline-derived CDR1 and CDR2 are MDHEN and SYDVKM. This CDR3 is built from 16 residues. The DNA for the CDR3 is TGTGCCAGCCCGACTAGCGGGAGGGTCGGGCGTCATGAGCAGTTCTTC. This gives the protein CASPTSGRVGRHEQFF.

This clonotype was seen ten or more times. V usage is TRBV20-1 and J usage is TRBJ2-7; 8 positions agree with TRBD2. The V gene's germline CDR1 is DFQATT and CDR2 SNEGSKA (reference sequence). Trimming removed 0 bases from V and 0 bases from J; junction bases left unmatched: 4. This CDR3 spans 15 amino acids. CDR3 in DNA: TGCAGTGCTAGAGATGAGCGGGAGCTCTCCTACGAGCAGTACTTC. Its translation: CSARDERELSYEQYF.

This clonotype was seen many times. Written as DNA, the CDR3 is TGTGCCAGCAGCCCGATTCGGGGGAACACTGAAGCTTTCTTT. It specifies CASSPIRGNTEAFF. V is TRBV3-1 and J is TRBJ1-1; D is unclear. CDR3 size: 14 residues. The V end lost 4 bases, the J end lost 1 base, and 10 bases lay between the germline ends. Germline loops: CDR1 LGHDT, CDR2 YNNKEL (reference sequence).

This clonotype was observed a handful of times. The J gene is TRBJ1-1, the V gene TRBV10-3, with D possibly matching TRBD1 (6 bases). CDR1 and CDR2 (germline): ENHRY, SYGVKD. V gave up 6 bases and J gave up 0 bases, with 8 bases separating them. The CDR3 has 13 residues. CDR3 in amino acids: CAIRGQMNTEAFF. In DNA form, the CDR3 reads TGTGCCATCAGGGGACAAATGAACACTGAAGCTTTCTTT.

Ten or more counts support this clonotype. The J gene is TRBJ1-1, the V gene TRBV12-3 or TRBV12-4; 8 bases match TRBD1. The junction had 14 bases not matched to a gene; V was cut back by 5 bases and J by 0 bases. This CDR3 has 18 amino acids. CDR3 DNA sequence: TGTGCCAGCAGTCCATTGGGGACAGGCGGACTGATGAACACTGAAGCTTTCTTT. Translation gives CASSPLGTGGLMNTEAFF.

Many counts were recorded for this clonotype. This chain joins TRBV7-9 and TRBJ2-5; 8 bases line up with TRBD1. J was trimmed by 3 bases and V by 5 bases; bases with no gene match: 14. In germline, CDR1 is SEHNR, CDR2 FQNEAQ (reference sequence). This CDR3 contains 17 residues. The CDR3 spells CASSHLGGTGKEETQYF. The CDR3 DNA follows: TGTGCCAGCAGCCACTTAGGTGGGACAGGCAAGGAAGAGACCCAGTACTTC.

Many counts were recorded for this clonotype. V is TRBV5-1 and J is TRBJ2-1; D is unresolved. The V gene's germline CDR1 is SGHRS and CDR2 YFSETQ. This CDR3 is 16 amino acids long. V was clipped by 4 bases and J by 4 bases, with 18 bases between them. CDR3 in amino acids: CASSPEPASKYNEQFF. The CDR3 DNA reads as TGCGCCAGCAGCCCCGAGCCGGCCAGCAAATACAATGAGCAGTTCTTC.